What follows are 22 T cell receptor beta chains derived from one specimen sequenced in a study of blood T cell repertoires in COVID-19. Clones were read by immunoSEQ multiplex PCR, and TCRdb kept only the in-frame ones, dropping some. The sample contains around 310,000 clones, about 88% of which appear only once. The material sequenced was peripheral blood. The receptor source for this set is a woman between 55 and 75 years old with acute or convalescent COVID-19.

V usage is TRBV7-3 and J usage is TRBJ2-7; maybe TRBD1 (6 bases). Trimming took off 4 bases at V and 3 bases at J, with 16 bases between the two ends. From germline, CDR1 is SGHTA and CDR2 FQGTGA. The CDR3 is 15 residues long. The CDR3 coding sequence is TGTGCCAGCAGCTCCCCCGCTGGCAGGGGCTACGAGCAGTACTTC. Encoded protein: CASSSPAGRGYEQYF.

About this clone: Different DNA sequences within this sample yield the same CDR3. This chain links TRBV5-1 with TRBJ2-5; no definite D call. There are 12 residues in the CDR3. The V end was cut by 4 bases, the J end by 5 bases, with 9 bases between. The germline V gene encodes CDR1 SGHRS and CDR2 YFSETQ. CDR3 in amino acids: CASSPVRETQYF. For the CDR3, the DNA is TGCGCCAGCAGCCCCGTCAGGGAGACCCAGTACTTC. The entire variable domain, with the rest obtained from reference TRBV5-1 and TRBJ2-5, is as follows: KAGVTQTPRYLIKTRGQQVTLSCSPISGHRSVSWYQQTPGQGLQFLFEYFSETQRNKGNFPGRFSGRQFSNSRSEMNVSTLELGDSALYLCASSPVRETQYFGPGTRLLVL.

The J gene is TRBJ2-3, the V gene TRBV12-3 or TRBV12-4, with D hard to call. V was shortened by 6 bases and J by 6 bases, with 7 bases between the two germline ends. The CDR3 spans 11 residues. CDR3 region: CASSLRDTQYF. For the CDR3, the DNA is TGTGCCAGCAGCCTCAGGGATACGCAGTATTTT.

This rearrangement joins TRBV10-3 to TRBJ1-5, with D possibly being TRBD1 (6 bases). The V and J ends lost 1 base and 2 bases respectively, with 12 bases between them. This CDR3 has 16 residues. Germline V gene lookup returns CDR1 ENHRY and CDR2 SYGVKD. The CDR3 nucleotides read TGTGCCATCAGTGAGTACAGGGAGGGGGGCAATCAGCCCCAGCATTTT. It encodes CAISEYREGGNQPQHF.

The chain uses TRBV9 and TRBJ1-6, with 7 bases matching TRBD1. The V segment lost 3 bases and the J segment 5 bases; nucleotides outside the gene matches: 14. Germline V lookup: CDR1 SGDLS, CDR2 YYNGEE. The CDR3 is 18 residues long. The CDR3 spells CASSAPQGTAPNNSPLHF. The CDR3 nucleotides are TGTGCCAGCAGCGCACCCCAGGGGACAGCCCCAAATAATTCACCCCTCCACTTT.

The V gene is TRBV7-3, the J gene TRBJ2-7; 14 bases match TRBD2. CDR1 is SGHTA, CDR2 FQGTGA, per germline. V gave up 5 bases and J gave up 0 bases; unmatched junction bases: 3. This CDR3 comprises 16 residues. The CDR3 region has the DNA TGTGCCAGCAGCATCGGGACTAGCGGGAGCTCCTACGAGCAGTACTTC. This sequence encodes CASSIGTSGSSYEQYF. The full variable domain, rest sourced from reference TRBV7-3 and TRBJ2-7, is GAGVSQTPSNKVTEKGKYVELRCDPISGHTALYWYRQSLGQGPEFLIYFQGTGAADDSGLPNDRFFAVRPEGSVSTLKIQRTERGDSAVYLCASSIGTSGSSYEQYFGPGTRLTVT.

The gene calls are TRBV10-3 and TRBJ2-3; D unresolved. V shed 2 bases and J shed 6 bases, with 15 bases lying between them. The CDR3 totals 15 residues. Germline V CDR1 and CDR2: ENHRY, SYGVKD. CDR3 protein: CAISEPPGRSDTQYF. The DNA of the CDR3 is TGTGCCATCAGTGAGCCCCCGGGTAGGTCGGATACGCAGTATTTT.

This chain uses TRBV19 with TRBJ2-7; 8 bases fit TRBD1. Per the germline V gene, CDR1 is LNHDA and CDR2 is SQIVND (reference sequence). CDR3 length equals 15 residues. V was clipped by 4 bases and J by 6 bases; unmatched bases: 11. CDR3 protein: CASSTVTGAGTEQYF. Written as DNA, the CDR3 is TGTGCCAGTAGTACCGTGACAGGGGCCGGGACCGAGCAGTACTTC.

As concerns this clone: Distinct nucleotide sequences in the sample also encode this CDR3. The chain links TRBV5-1 to TRBJ2-7; TRBD2 matches at 12 bases. The J segment lost 3 bases and the V segment lost 0 bases, leaving 1 base of the junction unmatched. Looked up from germline, CDR1 is SGHRS and CDR2 is YFSETQ. This CDR3 comprises 15 residues. The chain's CDR3 is CASSLATSGGYEQYF. CDR3 bases: TGCGCCAGCAGCTTGGCGACTAGCGGGGGCTACGAGCAGTACTTC.

Turning to this clone: Other DNA sequences of this sample code for an identical CDR3. The gene calls are TRBV20-1 and TRBJ1-5, with a weak D call TRBD1 (5 bases). Germline V gene sequence: CDR1 DFQATT, CDR2 SNEGSKA (reference sequence). The CDR3 loop spans 13 amino acids. V was clipped by 3 bases and J by 4 bases, with 10 bases between them. The CDR3 bases are TGCAGTGCTAGTCTAGGGACTAATCAGCCCCAGCATTTT. Encoded protein: CSASLGTNQPQHF.

This clone was detected once. The chain is built from TRBV7-9 and TRBJ1-2; 9 bases match TRBD1. The germline V gene has CDR1 SEHNR and CDR2 FQNEAQ (reference sequence). The CDR3 runs 16 residues. V gave up 5 bases and J gave up 8 bases; unmatched junction bases: 15. CDR3 nucleotides: TGTGCCAGCAGCGACGGACCCGGGACAGGGTTGGAAGGCTACACCTTC. This encodes CASSDGPGTGLEGYTF.

The chain is built from TRBV7-2 and TRBJ1-2, with unresolved D. Germline V CDR1 and CDR2: SGHTA, FQGNSA. V lost 1 base, J lost 5 bases, and 5 bases lay in between. The CDR3 loop spans 12 amino acids. DNA of the CDR3: TGTGCCAGCAGCTTAGAAGCTTATGGCTACACCTTC. This translates into CASSLEAYGYTF.

The chain recombines TRBV6-5 with TRBJ1-3, with D unclear. The germline V and J ends were trimmed by 11 bases and 2 bases, with 13 bases remaining between them. The CDR3 has 13 residues. The germline CDR1 and CDR2 sequences are MNHEY and SVGAGI. CDR3 sequence: CAAQPEAGNTIYF. CDR3 in DNA: TGTGCCGCCCAACCGGAGGCTGGAAACACCATATATTTT.

The chain links TRBV21-1 to TRBJ2-1; TRBD2 reflects the table's D call only, with no check against the DNA. TRBV21-1 counts as a pseudogene. The CDR3 is 15 amino acids. The CDR3, as DNA: TGTGCCAGCAGCAAAGTGGCGGGGTCCTACAATGAGCAGTTCTTC. Its translation: CASSKVAGSYNEQFF.

The CDR3 loop is CASSLDPPGVHGANVLTF. Written as DNA, the CDR3 is TGTGCCAGCAGCTTAGACCCCCCGGGGGTACATGGGGCCAACGTCCTGACTTTC. V gene TRBV7-2 combines with J gene TRBJ2-6, with D possibly matching TRBD2 (6 bases). Trimming shortened V by 1 base and J by 3 bases, and 16 bases separated the two germline ends. The CDR3 is 18 residues long. Per the germline V gene, CDR1 is SGHTA and CDR2 is FQGNSA. The entire variable domain, with the rest obtained from reference TRBV7-2 and TRBJ2-6, is as follows: GAGVSQSPSNKVTEKGKDVELRCDPISGHTALYWYRQSLGQGLEFLIYFQGNSAPDKSGLPSDRFSAERTGGSVSTLTIQRTQQEDSAVYLCASSLDPPGVHGANVLTFGAGSRLTVL.

The chain recombines TRBV18 with TRBJ2-1, with TRBD2 matching 8 bases. V shed 3 bases, J shed 9 bases, and the junction held 10 bases outside the gene matches. CDR3 length: 15 residues. CDR1 is KGHSH, CDR2 LQKENI, per germline. The CDR3 loop reads CASSPGGGTSGEQFF. DNA for the CDR3: TGTGCCAGCTCACCCGGGGGGGGGACTTCTGGTGAGCAGTTCTTC.

The count of this clone is one. This chain joins TRBV7-2 and TRBJ2-5; D may be TRBD2 (6 bases). V gave up 5 bases and J gave up 4 bases, with 8 bases separating them. The length of the CDR3 is 12 residues. Germline-derived CDR1 and CDR2 are SGHTA and FQGNSA. The DNA for the CDR3 is TGTGCCAGCAGCGGAGGGGTAGAGACCCAGTACTTC. This gives the protein CASSGGVETQYF.

This clone was counted a few times. V and J are TRBV29-1 and TRBJ1-1; D perhaps matches TRBD1 (5 bases). The V gene lost 0 bases and the J gene lost 3 bases, with 14 bases spanning the gap. CDR1 and CDR2 (germline): SQVTM, ANQGSEA. The CDR3 is made up of 15 amino acids. Here the CDR3 DNA reads TGCAGCGTTGAAGAAGGATCAGGGCTTTACACTGAAGCTTTCTTT. It yields the protein CSVEEGSGLYTEAFF.

The chain joins TRBV7-3 to TRBJ2-7, with 11 bases identical to TRBD2. Germline CDR1 and CDR2: SGHTA and FQGTGA. With 5 bases clipped from V and 5 bases from J, the junction kept 11 bases outside the gene matches. This CDR3 region has 16 residues. The CDR3 DNA reads as TGTGCCAGCAGCCGCACTAGCGGGAGAGGTCTTGACGAGCAGTACTTC. Amino acid sequence: CASSRTSGRGLDEQYF.

The genes are TRBV18 and TRBJ1-6; 7 bases are a match to TRBD1. Germline V gene sequence: CDR1 KGHSH, CDR2 LQKENI. The CDR3 has 15 residues. Losses at the gene ends were 5 bases for V and 4 bases for J; bases not matched to a gene: 5. This chain's CDR3 is CASSATGQYNSPLHF. CDR3 nucleotides: TGTGCCAGCTCAGCCACGGGACAGTATAATTCACCCCTCCACTTT.

This chain joins TRBV10-3 and TRBJ1-3; no firm D call. V was trimmed by 10 bases and J by 1 base, leaving 8 bases between them. The length of the CDR3 is 12 residues. From germline, CDR1 is ENHRY and CDR2 SYGVKD. CDR3 bases: TGTGCCACCGCGGGGTCTGGAAACACCATATATTTT. It yields the protein CATAGSGNTIYF.

The chain carries TRBV29-1 and TRBJ2-7; D is perhaps TRBD2 (5 bases). Germline CDR1 reads SQVTM; CDR2 reads ANQGSEA. The CDR3 runs 14 residues. V was trimmed by 1 base and J by 3 bases, leaving 13 bases between them. The CDR3 DNA is TGCAGCGTTGAAGTTGGGAGCCAGTACTACGAGCAGTACTTC. Protein sequence: CSVEVGSQYYEQYF.